These 8 T cell receptor beta chains share one sample of origin, sequenced in a study of T cell responses to AZD1222 COVID-19 vaccine. Clones were sequenced by immunoSEQ multiplex PCR, and TCRdb holds only the in-frame ones, with some missing. The profile shows about 15,000 clones, about nine tenths of them singletons. This specimen consisted of peripheral blood, obtained 28 days after the second AZD1222 dose. These receptors were taken from an adult who received the AZD1222 COVID-19 vaccine.

The chain joins TRBV27 to TRBJ2-3, with 10 bases matching TRBD2. The CDR3 loop spans 14 amino acids. Germline CDR1 MNHEY, CDR2 SMNVEV (reference sequence). Trimming at V came to 6 bases and at J to 5 bases, leaving 5 bases not matched to a gene. The CDR3 spells CASRPGLARDTQYF. DNA of the CDR3: TGTGCCAGCAGACCGGGACTAGCGAGAGATACGCAGTATTTT.

The gene calls are TRBV5-6 and TRBJ2-4, with D unclear. The V and J ends lost 4 bases and 0 bases respectively, with 8 bases between them. The V gene's germline CDR1 is SGHDT and CDR2 YYEEEE. This CDR3 spans 14 amino acids. Here the CDR3 DNA reads TGTGCCAGCAGCCCACTCGAAGCCAAAAACATTCAGTACTTC. It translates to CASSPLEAKNIQYF.

The J gene is TRBJ1-6, the V gene TRBV7-2, with D unclear. The germline CDR1 and CDR2 sequences are SGHTA and FQGNSA. This CDR3 is built from 11 residues. V lost 4 bases, J lost 7 bases, and 2 bases lay in between. CDR3 in DNA: TGTGCCAGCAGCTCGAATTCACCCCTCCACTTT. As protein: CASSSNSPLHF.

The chain couples TRBV3-1 (or the pseudogene TRBV3-2) to TRBJ1-5; TRBD1 agrees at 10 bases. The germline V gene encodes CDR1 LGHDT and CDR2 YNNKEL (reference sequence). V was clipped by 8 bases and J by 6 bases; unmatched bases: 7. The CDR3 length is 14 residues. CDR3 residues: CASPTGGAGQPQHF. CDR3 nucleotide sequence: TGTGCCAGCCCGACAGGGGGCGCGGGTCAGCCCCAGCATTTT.

The V and J genes are TRBV11-2 and TRBJ2-3, with TRBD2 matching over 10 bases. CDR1 is SGHAT, CDR2 FQNNGV, per germline. V lost 1 base and J lost 1; bases outside the gene matches: 11. The CDR3 covers 19 residues. CDR3 sequence: CASSLVSGGAGRGTDTQYF. CDR3 in DNA: TGTGCCAGCAGCTTAGTCAGCGGGGGGGCAGGACGGGGCACAGATACGCAGTATTTT.

This CDR3 is CSGDRGLLSTEAFF. The CDR3 nucleotides read TGCAGCGGTGACAGGGGGCTATTGAGCACTGAAGCTTTCTTT. The V and J genes are TRBV29-1 and TRBJ1-1, with TRBD1 matching 10 bases. The junction had 9 bases not matched to a gene; V was cut back by 7 bases and J by 4 bases. The CDR3 totals 14 residues. The germline V gene encodes CDR1 SQVTM and CDR2 ANQGSEA.

This clone was seen only once. The rearrangement uses TRBV7-3 and TRBJ2-2, with TRBD1 identical over 11 bases. The CDR3 consists of 18 residues. Germline lookup yields CDR1 SGHTA and CDR2 FQGTGA. V lost 1 base to trimming and J lost 6 bases; unmatched junction nucleotides: 10. The DNA of the CDR3 is TGTGCCAGCAGCTTAAACCGCCGGACAGGGGGCGATCCCGGGGAGCTGTTTTTT. Translated, it gives CASSLNRRTGGDPGELFF.

This chain uses TRBV6-1 with TRBJ2-5; unclear D gene. CDR1 and CDR2 (germline): MNHNS, SASEGT. This CDR3 has 16 amino acids. Trimming took off 3 bases at V and 5 bases at J, with 19 bases between the two ends. CDR3 bases: TGTGCCAGCAGTGACTACCTTTTAGGGCTGGGGGAGACCCAGTACTTC. This sequence encodes CASSDYLLGLGETQYF.